Reported below is one T cell receptor beta chain. These data are taken from a study of blood T cell repertoires in COVID-19. Study context: Researchers got acute and convalescent COVID-19 samples from the United States, Italy and Spain. PBMCs, B-cell-depleted T cells, or T cells were the source of the cDNA or gDNA that made up the material.

The germline V gene encodes CDR1 GTSNPN and CDR2 SVGIG (reference sequence). V shed 2 bases and J shed 5 bases, with 13 bases lying between them. This CDR3 spans 13 amino acids. Source study methods: It was from reference gene primer amplification that nucleated cell counts were estimated. Sequenced by immunoSEQ multiplex PCR; TCRdb stores in-frame clones only, minus some. The D gene and trimming were derived from the DNA, and the V and J assignments and clone size from that table. The repertoire holds 60,000 to 65,000 clones, with roughly four fifths as singletons. The sequencing sample was made of peripheral blood. The receptor was isolated from a woman older than 75 with acute or convalescent COVID-19. The chain links TRBV30 to TRBJ2-7; possible D gene TRBD1, 6 bases. The CDR3 spells CAWSWGQQNEQYF. In nucleotides, the CDR3 is TGTGCCTGGAGTTGGGGGCAGCAGAACGAGCAGTACTTC.